Listed below are T cell receptor beta chains from one sample, sequenced in a study of cytomegalovirus exposure and HLA in healthy donors. Assay used: immunoSEQ multiplex PCR; TCRdb lists only in-frame clones, some missing. Among tens of thousands of clones, about 89% were seen once, and the ten largest hold around a tenth. Sequenced input: PBMCs. The source is a young man in good health and CMV-seropositive. The CDR3 runs from the conserved cysteine through the conserved F or W. A D gene is named only where the DNA matches it firmly. Not every row has a clone size; where given, it reads once, few, many or a size class.

length	V	size	J	D	CDR3	DNA
15	TRBV5-1	-	TRBJ1-1	TRBD1	CASSLGQGRYTEAFF	TGCGCCAGCAGCTTGGGACAGGGTAGGTACACTGAAGCTTTCTTT
15	TRBV4-1	-	TRBJ1-2	TRBD1	CASSQASGQGHGYTF	TGCGCCAGCAGCCAAGCCTCGGGACAGGGACATGGCTACACCTTC
16	TRBV5-4	once	TRBJ2-1	-	CASSLSLASSYDEQFF	TGTGCCAGCAGCTTGAGTCTAGCGAGCTCCTACGATGAGCAGTTCTTC
13	TRBV27	-	TRBJ1-2	-	CASSLLGADGYTF	TGTGCCAGCAGTTTATTAGGGGCCGACGGCTACACCTTC
15	TRBV27	-	TRBJ2-1	-	CASSLQLASYNEQFF	TGTGCCAGCAGTTTACAACTAGCCTCCTACAATGAGCAGTTCTTC
16	TRBV5-1	-	TRBJ2-7	TRBD2	CASSLMVAGEAYEQYF	TGCGCCAGCAGCTTGATGGTAGCGGGAGAGGCCTACGAGCAGTACTTC
13	TRBV7-2	-	TRBJ2-7	-	CASSLIQQFEQYF	TGTGCCAGCAGCTTAATACAGCAGTTCGAGCAGTACTTC
15	TRBV5-4	-	TRBJ2-7	TRBD2	CASSPPSGASYEQYF	TGTGCCAGCAGCCCTCCTAGCGGGGCCTCCTACGAGCAGTACTTC
16	TRBV28	-	TRBJ2-7	TRBD2	CASSRRGTSGIYEQYF	TGTGCCAGCAGTCGCCGTGGGACTAGCGGGATCTACGAGCAGTACTTC
18	TRBV4-1	-	TRBJ2-6	TRBD2	CASSQTRLAGVGANVLTF	TGCGCCAGCAGCCAAACAAGACTAGCGGGAGTTGGGGCCAACGTCCTGACTTTC
15	TRBV6-4	-	TRBJ2-1	TRBD2	CASSDSGSPNNEQFF	TGTGCCAGCAGTGATAGCGGGAGTCCGAATAATGAGCAGTTCTTC